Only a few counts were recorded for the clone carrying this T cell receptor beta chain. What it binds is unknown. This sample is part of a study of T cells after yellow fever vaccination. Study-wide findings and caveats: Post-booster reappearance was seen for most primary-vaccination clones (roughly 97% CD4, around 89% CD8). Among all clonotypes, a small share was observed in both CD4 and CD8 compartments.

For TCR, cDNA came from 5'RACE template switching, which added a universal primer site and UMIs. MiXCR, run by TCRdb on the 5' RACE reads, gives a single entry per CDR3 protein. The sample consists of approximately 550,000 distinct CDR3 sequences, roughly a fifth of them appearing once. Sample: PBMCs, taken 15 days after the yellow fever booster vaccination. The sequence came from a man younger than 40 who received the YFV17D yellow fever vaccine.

The CDR3 nucleotides are TGTGCCAGCAGCTCAGACCTTCCCGGGACACTCTCTTCCTACGAGCAGTACTTC. Its protein product is CASSSDLPGTLSSYEQYF. The chain recombines TRBV11-2 with TRBJ2-7; tentatively, D is TRBD1 (6 bases). This CDR3 has 18 amino acids. Trimming took off 4 bases at V and 1 base at J, with 23 bases between the two ends. Germline-derived CDR1 and CDR2 are SGHAT and FQNNGV. The entire variable domain, with the rest obtained from reference TRBV11-2 and TRBJ2-7, is as follows: EAGVAQSPRYKIIEKRQSVAFWCNPISGHATLYWYQQILGQGPKLLIQFQNNGVVDDSQLPKDRFSAERLKGVDSTLKIQPAKLEDSAVYLCASSSDLPGTLSSYEQYFGPGTRLTVT.